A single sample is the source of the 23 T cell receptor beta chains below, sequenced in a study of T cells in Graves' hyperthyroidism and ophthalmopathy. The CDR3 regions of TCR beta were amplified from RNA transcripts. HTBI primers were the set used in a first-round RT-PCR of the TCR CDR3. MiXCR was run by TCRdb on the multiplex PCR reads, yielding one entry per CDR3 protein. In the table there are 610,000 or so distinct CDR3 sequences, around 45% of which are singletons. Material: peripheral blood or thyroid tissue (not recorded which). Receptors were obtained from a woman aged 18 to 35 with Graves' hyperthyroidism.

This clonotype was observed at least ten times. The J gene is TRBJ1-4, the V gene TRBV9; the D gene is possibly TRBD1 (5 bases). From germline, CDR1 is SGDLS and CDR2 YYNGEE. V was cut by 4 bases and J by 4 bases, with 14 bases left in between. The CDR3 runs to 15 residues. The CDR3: CASSITGTLNEKLFF. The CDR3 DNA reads TGTGCCAGCAGCATTACCGGGACCCTTAATGAAAAACTGTTTTTT.

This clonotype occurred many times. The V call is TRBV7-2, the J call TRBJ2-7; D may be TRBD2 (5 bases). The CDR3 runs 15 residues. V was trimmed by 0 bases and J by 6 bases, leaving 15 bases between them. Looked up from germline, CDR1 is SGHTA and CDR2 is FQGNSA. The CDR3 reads CASSLAWALSGEQYF. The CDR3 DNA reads TGTGCCAGCAGCTTAGCTTGGGCCCTAAGCGGCGAGCAGTACTTC.

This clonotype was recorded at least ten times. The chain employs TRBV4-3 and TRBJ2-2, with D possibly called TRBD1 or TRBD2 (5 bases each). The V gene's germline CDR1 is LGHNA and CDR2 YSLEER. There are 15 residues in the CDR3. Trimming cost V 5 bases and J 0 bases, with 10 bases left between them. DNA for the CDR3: TGCGCCAGCAGCTACGGGACCGCGAACACCGGGGAGCTGTTTTTT. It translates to CASSYGTANTGELFF.

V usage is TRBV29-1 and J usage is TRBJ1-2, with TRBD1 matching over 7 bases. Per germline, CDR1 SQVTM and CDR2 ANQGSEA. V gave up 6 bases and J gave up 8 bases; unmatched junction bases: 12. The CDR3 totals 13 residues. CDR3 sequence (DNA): TGCAGCGTCACCCAGGGGGGCGCATCCGGCTACACCTTC. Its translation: CSVTQGGASGYTF.

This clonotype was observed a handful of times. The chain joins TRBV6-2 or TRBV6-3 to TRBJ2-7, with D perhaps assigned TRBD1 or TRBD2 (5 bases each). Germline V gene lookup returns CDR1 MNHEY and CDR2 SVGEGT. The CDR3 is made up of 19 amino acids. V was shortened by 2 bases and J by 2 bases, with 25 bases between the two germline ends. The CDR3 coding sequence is TGTGCCAGCAGTTACCCAGTGGGGGAACCGAAGAAATTAACCTACGAGCAGTACTTC. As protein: CASSYPVGEPKKLTYEQYF.

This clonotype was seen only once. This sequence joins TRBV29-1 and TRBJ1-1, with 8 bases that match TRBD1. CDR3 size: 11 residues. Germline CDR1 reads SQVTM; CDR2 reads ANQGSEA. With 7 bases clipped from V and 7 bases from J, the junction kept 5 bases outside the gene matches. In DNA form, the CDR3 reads TGCAGCGCTAGACAGGGGCTTGAAGCTTTCTTT. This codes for CSARQGLEAFF.

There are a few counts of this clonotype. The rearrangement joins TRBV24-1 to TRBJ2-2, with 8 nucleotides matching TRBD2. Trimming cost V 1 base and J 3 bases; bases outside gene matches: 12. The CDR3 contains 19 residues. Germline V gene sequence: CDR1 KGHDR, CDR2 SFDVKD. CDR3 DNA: TGTGCCACCAGTGATTTAGGGGTAGCGGGACCCGGGGACACCGGGGAGCTGTTTTTT. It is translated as CATSDLGVAGPGDTGELFF.

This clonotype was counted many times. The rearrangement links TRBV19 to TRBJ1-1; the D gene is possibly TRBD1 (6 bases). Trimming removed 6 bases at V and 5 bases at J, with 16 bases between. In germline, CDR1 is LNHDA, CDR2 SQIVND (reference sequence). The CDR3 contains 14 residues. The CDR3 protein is CASRDDRNLTEAFF. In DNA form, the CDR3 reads TGTGCCAGTAGGGACGACAGGAACTTAACTGAAGCTTTCTTT.

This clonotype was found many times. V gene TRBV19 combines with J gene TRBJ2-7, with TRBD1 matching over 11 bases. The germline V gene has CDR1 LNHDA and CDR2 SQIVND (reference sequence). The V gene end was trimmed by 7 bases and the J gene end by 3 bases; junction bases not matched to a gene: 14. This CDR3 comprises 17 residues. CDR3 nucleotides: TGTGCCAGTACCCTGAGAGGACAGGGGGCATCGAGCTACGAGCAGTACTTC. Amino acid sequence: CASTLRGQGASSYEQYF.

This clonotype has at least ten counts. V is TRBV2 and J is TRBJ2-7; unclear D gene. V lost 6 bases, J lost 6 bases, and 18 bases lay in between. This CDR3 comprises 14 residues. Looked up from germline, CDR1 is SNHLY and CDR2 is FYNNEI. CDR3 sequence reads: CASSIIGSAAEQYF. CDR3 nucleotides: TGTGCCAGCAGCATAATTGGGTCCGCCGCCGAGCAGTACTTC.

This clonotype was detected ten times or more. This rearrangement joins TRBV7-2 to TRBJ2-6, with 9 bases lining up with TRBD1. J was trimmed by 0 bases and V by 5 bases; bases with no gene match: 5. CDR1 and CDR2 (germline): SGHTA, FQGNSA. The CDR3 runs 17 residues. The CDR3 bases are TGTGCCAGCAGCACGGACAGGGGAAGCTCTGGGGCCAACGTCCTGACTTTC. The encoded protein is CASSTDRGSSGANVLTF.

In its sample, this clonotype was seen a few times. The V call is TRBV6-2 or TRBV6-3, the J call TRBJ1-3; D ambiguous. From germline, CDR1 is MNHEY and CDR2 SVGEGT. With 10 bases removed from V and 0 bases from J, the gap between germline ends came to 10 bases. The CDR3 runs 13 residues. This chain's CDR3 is CATRRSSGNTIYF. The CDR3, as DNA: TGTGCCACCCGGCGGTCCTCTGGAAACACCATATATTTT.

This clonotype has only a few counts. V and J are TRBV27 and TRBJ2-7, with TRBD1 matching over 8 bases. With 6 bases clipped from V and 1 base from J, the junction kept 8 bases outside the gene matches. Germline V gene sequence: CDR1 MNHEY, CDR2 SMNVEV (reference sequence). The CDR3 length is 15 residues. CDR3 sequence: CASRTLDRASYEQYF. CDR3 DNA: TGTGCCAGCAGAACCTTGGACAGGGCGTCCTACGAGCAGTACTTC.

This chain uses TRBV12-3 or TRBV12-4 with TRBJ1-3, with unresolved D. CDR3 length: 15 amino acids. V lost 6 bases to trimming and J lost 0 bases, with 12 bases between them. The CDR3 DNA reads TGTGCCAGCAGCTCACTGCTTTTCTCTGGAAACACCATATATTTT. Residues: CASSSLLFSGNTIYF.

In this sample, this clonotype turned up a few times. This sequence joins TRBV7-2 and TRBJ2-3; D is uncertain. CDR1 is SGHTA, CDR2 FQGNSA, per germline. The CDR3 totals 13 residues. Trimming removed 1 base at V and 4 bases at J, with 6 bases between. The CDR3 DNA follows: TGTGCCAGCAGCTTAGTCTCCGCAGATACGCAGTATTTT. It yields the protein CASSLVSADTQYF.

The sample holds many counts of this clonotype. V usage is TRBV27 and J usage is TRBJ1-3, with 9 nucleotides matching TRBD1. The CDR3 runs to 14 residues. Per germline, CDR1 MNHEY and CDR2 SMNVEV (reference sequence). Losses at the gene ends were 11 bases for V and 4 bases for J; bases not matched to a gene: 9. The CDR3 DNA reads TGTGCCTCCGGGAAGGGGACAGGGGGAAACACCATATATTTT. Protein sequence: CASGKGTGGNTIYF.

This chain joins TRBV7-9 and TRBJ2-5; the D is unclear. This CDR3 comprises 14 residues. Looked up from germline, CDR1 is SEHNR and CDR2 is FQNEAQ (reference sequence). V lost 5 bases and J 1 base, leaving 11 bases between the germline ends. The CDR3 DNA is TGTGCCAGCAGCCAAACGTACAGCCAAGAGACCCAGTACTTC. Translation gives CASSQTYSQETQYF.

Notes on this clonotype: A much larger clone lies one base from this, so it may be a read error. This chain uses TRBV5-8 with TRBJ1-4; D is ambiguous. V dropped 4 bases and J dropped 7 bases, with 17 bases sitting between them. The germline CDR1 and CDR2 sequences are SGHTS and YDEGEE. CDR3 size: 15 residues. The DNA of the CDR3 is TGTGCCAGCAGCCCGGGCCCCCTTGTAGGTGAAAAACTGTTTTTT. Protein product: CASSPGPLVGEKLFF.

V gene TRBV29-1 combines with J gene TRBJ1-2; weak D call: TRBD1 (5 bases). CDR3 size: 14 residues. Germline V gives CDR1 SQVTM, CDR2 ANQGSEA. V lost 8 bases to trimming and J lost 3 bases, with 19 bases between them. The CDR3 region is CSRDRGSDDYGYTF. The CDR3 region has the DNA TGCAGCCGCGATCGGGGGTCAGACGACTATGGCTACACCTTC.

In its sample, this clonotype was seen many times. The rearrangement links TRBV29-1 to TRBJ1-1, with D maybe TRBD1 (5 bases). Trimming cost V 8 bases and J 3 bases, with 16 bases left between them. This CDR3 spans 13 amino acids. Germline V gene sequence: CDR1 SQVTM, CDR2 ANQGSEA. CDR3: CSHFLTDDTEAFF. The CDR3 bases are TGCAGCCATTTCTTGACAGATGACACTGAAGCTTTCTTT. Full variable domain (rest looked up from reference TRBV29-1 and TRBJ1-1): SAVISQKPSRDICQRGTSLTIQCQVDSQVTMMFWYRQQPGQSLTLIATANQGSEATYESGFVIDKFPISRPNLTFSTLTVSNMSPEDSSIYLCSHFLTDDTEAFFGQGTRLTVV.

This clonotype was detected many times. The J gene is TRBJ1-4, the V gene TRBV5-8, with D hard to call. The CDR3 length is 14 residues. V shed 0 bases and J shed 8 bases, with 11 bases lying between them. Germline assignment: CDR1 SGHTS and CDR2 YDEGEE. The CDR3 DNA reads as TGTGCCAGCAGCTTGGATAGGGAAGAGGAAAAACTGTTTTTT. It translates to CASSLDREEEKLFF.

CDR3 sequence: CASSQRVEQWSGYTF. CDR3 sequence (DNA): TGTGCCAGCAGCCAACGGGTTGAGCAGTGGAGTGGCTACACCTTC. V gene TRBV11-1 combines with J gene TRBJ1-2; D remains unclear. CDR1 is SGHAT and CDR2 is FQDESV in the germline V gene (reference sequence). The CDR3 has 15 residues. V lost 5 bases and J lost 7, with 20 bases in between.

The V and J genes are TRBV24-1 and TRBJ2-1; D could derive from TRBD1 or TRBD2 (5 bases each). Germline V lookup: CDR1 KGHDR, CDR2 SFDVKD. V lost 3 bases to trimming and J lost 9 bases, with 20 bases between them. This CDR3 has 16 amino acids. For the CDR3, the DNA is TGTGCCACCAGTGATCCCGGGACGCCCATCCGAGGTGAGCAGTTCTTC. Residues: CATSDPGTPIRGEQFF.